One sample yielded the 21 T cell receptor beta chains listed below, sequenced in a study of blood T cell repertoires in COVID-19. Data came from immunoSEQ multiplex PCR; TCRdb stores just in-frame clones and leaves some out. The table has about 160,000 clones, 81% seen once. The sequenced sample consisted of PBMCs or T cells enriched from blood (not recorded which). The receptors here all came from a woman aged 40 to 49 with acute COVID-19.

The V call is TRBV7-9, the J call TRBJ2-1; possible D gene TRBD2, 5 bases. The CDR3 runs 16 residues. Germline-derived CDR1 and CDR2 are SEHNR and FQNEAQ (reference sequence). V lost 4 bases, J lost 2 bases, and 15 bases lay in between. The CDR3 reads CASSSNSALTYNEQFF. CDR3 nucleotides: TGTGCCAGCAGCTCCAATAGCGCTTTAACCTACAATGAGCAGTTCTTC.

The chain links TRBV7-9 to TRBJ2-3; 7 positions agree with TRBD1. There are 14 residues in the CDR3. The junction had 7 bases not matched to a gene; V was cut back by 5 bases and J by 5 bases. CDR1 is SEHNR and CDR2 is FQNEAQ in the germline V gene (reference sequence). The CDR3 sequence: CASSHIHRGDTQYF. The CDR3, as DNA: TGTGCCAGCAGCCATATTCACAGGGGAGATACGCAGTATTTT. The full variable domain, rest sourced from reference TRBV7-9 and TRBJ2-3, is DTGVSQNPRHKITKRGQNVTFRCDPISEHNRLYWYRQTLGQGPEFLTYFQNEAQLEKSRLLSDRFSAERPKGSFSTLEIQRTEQGDSAMYLCASSHIHRGDTQYFGPGTRLTVL.

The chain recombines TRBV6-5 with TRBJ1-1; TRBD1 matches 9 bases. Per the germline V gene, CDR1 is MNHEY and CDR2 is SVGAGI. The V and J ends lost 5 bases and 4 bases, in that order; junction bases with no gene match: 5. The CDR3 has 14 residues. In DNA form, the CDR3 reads TGTGCCAGCAGTCGACAGGGGGGACTCACTGAAGCTTTCTTT. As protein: CASSRQGGLTEAFF.

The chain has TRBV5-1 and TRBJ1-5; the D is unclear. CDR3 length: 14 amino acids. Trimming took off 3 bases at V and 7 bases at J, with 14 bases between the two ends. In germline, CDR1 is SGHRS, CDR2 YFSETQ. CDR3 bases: TGCGCCAGCAGCTGGGCAGGTATGTCGCAGCCCCAGCATTTT. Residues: CASSWAGMSQPQHF.

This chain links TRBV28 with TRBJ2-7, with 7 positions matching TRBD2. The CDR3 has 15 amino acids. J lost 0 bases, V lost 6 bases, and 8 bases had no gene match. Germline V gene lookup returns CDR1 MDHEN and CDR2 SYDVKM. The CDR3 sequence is CASRGWRESSYEQYF. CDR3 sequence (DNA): TGTGCCAGCAGGGGCTGGCGGGAGAGCTCCTACGAGCAGTACTTC.

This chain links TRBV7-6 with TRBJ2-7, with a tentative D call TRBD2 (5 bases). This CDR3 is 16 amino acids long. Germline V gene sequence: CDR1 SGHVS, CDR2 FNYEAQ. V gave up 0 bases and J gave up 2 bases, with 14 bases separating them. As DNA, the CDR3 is TGTGCCAGCAGCTTAGCAGCAGCGGATGGTGCCTACGAGCAGTACTTC. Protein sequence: CASSLAAADGAYEQYF.

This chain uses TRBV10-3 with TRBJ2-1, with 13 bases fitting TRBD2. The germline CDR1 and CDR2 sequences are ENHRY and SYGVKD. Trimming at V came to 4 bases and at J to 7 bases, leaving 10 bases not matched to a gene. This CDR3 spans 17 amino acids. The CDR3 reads CAISVTSGRARGNEQFF. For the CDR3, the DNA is TGTGCCATCAGTGTAACTAGCGGGAGGGCCAGAGGAAATGAGCAGTTCTTC.

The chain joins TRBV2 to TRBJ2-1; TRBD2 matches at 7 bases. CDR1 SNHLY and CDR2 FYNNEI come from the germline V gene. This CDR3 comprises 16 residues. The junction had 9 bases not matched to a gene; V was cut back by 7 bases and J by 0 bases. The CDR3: CASIVKQRDSYNEQFF. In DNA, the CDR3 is TGTGCCAGCATTGTGAAACAGCGGGACTCCTACAATGAGCAGTTCTTC.

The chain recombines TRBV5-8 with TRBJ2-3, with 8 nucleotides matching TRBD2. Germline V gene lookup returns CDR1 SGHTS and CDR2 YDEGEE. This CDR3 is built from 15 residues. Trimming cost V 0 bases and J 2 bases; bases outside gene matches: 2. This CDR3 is CASSLVAGLTDTQYF. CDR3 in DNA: TGTGCCAGCAGCTTGGTAGCGGGGCTCACAGATACGCAGTATTTT.

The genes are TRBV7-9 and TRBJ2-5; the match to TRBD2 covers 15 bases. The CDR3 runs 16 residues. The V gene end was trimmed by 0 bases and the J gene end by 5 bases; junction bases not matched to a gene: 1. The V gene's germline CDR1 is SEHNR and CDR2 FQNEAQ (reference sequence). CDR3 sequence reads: CASSLAGTSGRETQYF. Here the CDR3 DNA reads TGTGCCAGCAGCTTAGCCGGGACTAGCGGGAGGGAGACCCAGTACTTC.

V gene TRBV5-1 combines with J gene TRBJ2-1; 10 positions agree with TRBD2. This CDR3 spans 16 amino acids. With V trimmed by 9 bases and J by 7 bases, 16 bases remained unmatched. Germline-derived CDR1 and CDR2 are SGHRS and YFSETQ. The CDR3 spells CATTWASGSFRNEQFF. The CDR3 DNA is TGCGCCACCACGTGGGCTAGCGGGAGTTTTCGAAATGAGCAGTTCTTC.

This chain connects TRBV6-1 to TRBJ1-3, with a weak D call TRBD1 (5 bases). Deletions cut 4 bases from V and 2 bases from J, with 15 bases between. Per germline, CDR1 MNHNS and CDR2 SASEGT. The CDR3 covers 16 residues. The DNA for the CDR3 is TGTGCCAGCAGTGCCCTCGGAGGGACGGCTGGAAACACCATATATTTT. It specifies CASSALGGTAGNTIYF.

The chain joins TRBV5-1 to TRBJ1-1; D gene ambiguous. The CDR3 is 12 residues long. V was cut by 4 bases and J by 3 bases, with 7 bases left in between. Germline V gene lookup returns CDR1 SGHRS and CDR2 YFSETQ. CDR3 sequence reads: CASSPGYTEAFF. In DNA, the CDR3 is TGCGCCAGCAGCCCGGGGTACACTGAAGCTTTCTTT.

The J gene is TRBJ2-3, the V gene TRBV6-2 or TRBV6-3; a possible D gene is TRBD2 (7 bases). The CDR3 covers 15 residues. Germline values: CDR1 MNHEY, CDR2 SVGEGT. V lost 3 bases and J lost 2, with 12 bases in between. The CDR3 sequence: CASSYRRGHTDTQYF. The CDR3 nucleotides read TGTGCCAGCAGTTATAGGCGGGGGCACACAGATACGCAGTATTTT.

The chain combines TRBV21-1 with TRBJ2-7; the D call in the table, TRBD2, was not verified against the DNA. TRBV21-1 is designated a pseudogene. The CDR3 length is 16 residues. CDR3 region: CASSDPTSGTPYEQYV. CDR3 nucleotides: TGTGCCAGCAGCGACCCGACTAGCGGCACACCCTACGAGCAGTACGTC.

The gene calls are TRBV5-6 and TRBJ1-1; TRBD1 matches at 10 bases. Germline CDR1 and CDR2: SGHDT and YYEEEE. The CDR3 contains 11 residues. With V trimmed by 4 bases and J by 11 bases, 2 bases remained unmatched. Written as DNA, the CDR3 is TGTGCCAGCAGCGAGGGACAGGGGGCTTTCTTT. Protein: CASSEGQGAFF.

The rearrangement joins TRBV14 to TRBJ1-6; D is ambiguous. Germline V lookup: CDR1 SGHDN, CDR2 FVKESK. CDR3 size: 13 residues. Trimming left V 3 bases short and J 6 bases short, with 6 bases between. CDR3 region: CASSQRGNSPLHF. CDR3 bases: TGTGCCAGCAGCCAGCGGGGTAATTCACCCCTCCACTTT.

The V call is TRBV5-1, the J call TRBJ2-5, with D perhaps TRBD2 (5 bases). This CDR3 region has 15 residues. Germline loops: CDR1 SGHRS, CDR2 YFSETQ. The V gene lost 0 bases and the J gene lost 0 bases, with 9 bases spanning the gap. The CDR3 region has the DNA TGCGCCAGCAGCTTGGTCGGCGGGTACCAAGAGACCCAGTACTTC. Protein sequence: CASSLVGGYQETQYF.

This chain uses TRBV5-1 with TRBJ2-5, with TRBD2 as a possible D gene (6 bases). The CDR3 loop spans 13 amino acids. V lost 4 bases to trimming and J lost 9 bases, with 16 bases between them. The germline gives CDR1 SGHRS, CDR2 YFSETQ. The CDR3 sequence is CASSVTGESSQYF. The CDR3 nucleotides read TGCGCCAGCAGCGTGACGGGAGAATCATCCCAGTACTTC.

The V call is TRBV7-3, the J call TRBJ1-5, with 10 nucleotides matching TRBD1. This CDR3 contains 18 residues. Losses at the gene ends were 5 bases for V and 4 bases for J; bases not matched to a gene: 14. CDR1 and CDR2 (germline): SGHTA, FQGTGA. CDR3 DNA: TGTGCCAGCAGCCAGGAAGATGGGACAGGGGAGAATAATCAGCCCCAGCATTTT. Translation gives CASSQEDGTGENNQPQHF.

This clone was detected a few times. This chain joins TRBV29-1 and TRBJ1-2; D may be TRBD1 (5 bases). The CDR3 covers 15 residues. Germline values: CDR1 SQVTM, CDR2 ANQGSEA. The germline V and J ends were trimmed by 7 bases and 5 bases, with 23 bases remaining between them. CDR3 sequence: CSGGVASNSPYGYTF. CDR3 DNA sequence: TGCAGCGGGGGGGTGGCGTCGAACAGTCCATATGGCTACACCTTC.